This T cell receptor beta chain was sequenced for a study of blood T cell repertoires in COVID-19 (TCRdb year 2020). With regard to the full study: Collaborator samples came from the United States, Italy and Spain and covered acute and convalescent phases of COVID-19. The samples were drawn from two sources: the first 160 participants of the ongoing ImmuneRACE study, and 950 to 1,500 subjects contributed by 6 global collaborators. The repertoires were released in a freely available public database meant as a resource for research on the immune response to SARS-CoV-2. Subjects who had been exposed to COVID-19, were actively infected with it, or had recovered from it provided the deeply sampled blood TCRbeta repertoires that made up the dataset. The prospective study material was composed of cDNA or gDNA derived from T cells, B-cell-depleted T cells, or PBMCs. Where available, HLA class I and class II types were taken from metadata supplied by the sample provider and were not determined by assay-based typing. The sample metadata nearly always contained a de-identified subject ID, COVID-19 status, age in years and sex.

CDR1 and CDR2 (LGHDT, YNNKEL) derive from the germline V gene (reference sequence). The CDR3 starts with the cysteine, ends with the phenylalanine, and has 18 residues. The sequence is cut down to CDR3 DNA, 54 bases in frame from base 1. Deletion took 0 bases off V and 0 bases off J, with a span of 15 bases between the germline ends. General study outcomes and caveats: Clinical and demographic metadata were provided uncurated, with the amount varying by source and participant.

TCRbeta CDR3 regions were amplified from genomic DNA using the immunoSEQ Assay, a bias-controlled multiplex PCR. The published analysis was carried out like this. The number of nucleated cells in each sample was estimated by amplification of reference gene primers within the assay. Sequence reads were collapsed and filtered to measure the absolute abundance of every unique TCRbeta CDR3 rearrangement. For each sample, productive Simpson clonality was calculated by taking the square root of Simpson's diversity index across productive rearrangements. What TCRdb holds here is the immuneACCESS table cut down to in-frame rearrangements. Part of the clones is not present; checked against another copy, under half of the missing clones reflect an unresolved V gene, and the others are unexplained. V, J and clone size reflect that table, while D and trimming were determined from the DNA. Present in this sample are around 100,000 clones, 69% of which were seen just once. 5% to 6.5% of the sample goes to the ten largest clones.

Collaborating institutions collected whole blood in K2EDTA tubes following their own protocols. For TCRbeta analysis, collaborators shipped samples as frozen whole blood, isolated PBMCs, or DNA extracted from either of those sample types. Concerning this clone: What this receptor recognizes is not known. Within one base of it there is no much larger clone, and no base qualities were kept.

This TCR was recovered from a man older than 75 with acute or convalescent COVID-19. Sample: peripheral blood. The chain was built from TRBV3-1 (or the pseudogene TRBV3-2) and TRBJ2-4; the D gene is perhaps TRBD2, on 6 matching bases. At the DNA level, the sequence is TGTGCCAGCAGCCAAGATTGGGGACCGGGACTAGCCAAAAACATTCAGTACTTC. The translation is CASSQDWGPGLAKNIQYF.